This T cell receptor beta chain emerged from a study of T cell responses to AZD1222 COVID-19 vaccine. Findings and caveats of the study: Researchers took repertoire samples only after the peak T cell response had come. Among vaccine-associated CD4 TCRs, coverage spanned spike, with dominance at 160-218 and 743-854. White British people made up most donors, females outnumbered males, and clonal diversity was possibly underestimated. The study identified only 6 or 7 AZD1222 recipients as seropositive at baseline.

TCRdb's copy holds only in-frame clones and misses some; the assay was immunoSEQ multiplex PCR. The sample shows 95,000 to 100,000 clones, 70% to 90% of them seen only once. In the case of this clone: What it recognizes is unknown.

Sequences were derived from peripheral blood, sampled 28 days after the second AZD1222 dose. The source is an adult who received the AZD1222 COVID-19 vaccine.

The CDR3 sequence is CASSVSSGYNEQFF. CDR3 coding DNA: TGTGCCAGCAGCGTGTCTAGCGGGTACAATGAGCAGTTCTTC. V and J are TRBV9 and TRBJ2-1; TRBD2 aligns across 8 bases. There are 14 residues in the CDR3. J gave up 4 bases and V 2 bases, and 2 bases lay outside the gene matches. Germline V gene sequence: CDR1 SGDLS, CDR2 YYNGEE.